The next 9 T cell receptor beta chains were all read from a single sample in a study of OX40 agonist ivuxolimab in advanced cancers. This table comes from immunoSEQ multiplex PCR, and its TCRdb copy is limited to in-frame clones, with some not included. The table records roughly 28,000 clones, 91% of them present only once. Sequenced here: CD4+ or CD8+ T cells sorted from blood, sampled in a trial of the OX40 agonist ivuxolimab. The receptors originated from an adult with an advanced solid tumor such as melanoma, head and neck, liver or kidney cancer.

This clone was observed once. The chain employs TRBV28 and TRBJ2-3, with 7 bases fitting TRBD2. Trimming cost V 2 bases and J 0 bases; bases outside gene matches: 8. Germline loops: CDR1 MDHEN, CDR2 SYDVKM. CDR3 length: 17 residues. The CDR3 region is CASSLPPWRESTDTQYF. CDR3 DNA: TGTGCCAGCAGTTTACCCCCTTGGCGGGAGAGCACAGATACGCAGTATTTT.

The J gene is TRBJ2-7, the V gene TRBV7-9, with TRBD1 identical over 7 bases. This CDR3 contains 16 residues. The germline V gene encodes CDR1 SEHNR and CDR2 FQNEAQ (reference sequence). J gave up 6 bases and V 3 bases, and 14 bases lay outside the gene matches. The CDR3 DNA is TGTGCCAGCAGCTTCAGCGCCCAGGGGGTTGTTTCCGAGCAGTACTTC. Protein sequence: CASSFSAQGVVSEQYF. The whole variable domain, remainder taken from reference TRBV7-9 and TRBJ2-7, is DTGVSQNPRHKITKRGQNVTFRCDPISEHNRLYWYRQTLGQGPEFLTYFQNEAQLEKSRLLSDRFSAERPKGSFSTLEIQRTEQGDSAMYLCASSFSAQGVVSEQYFGPGTRLTVT.

In its sample, this clone was seen a few times. The V call is TRBV27, the J call TRBJ2-7, with D unclear. With 5 bases removed from V and 3 bases from J, the gap between germline ends came to 17 bases. The CDR3 covers 15 residues. Germline-derived CDR1 and CDR2 are MNHEY and SMNVEV (reference sequence). The CDR3, as DNA: TGTGCCAGCAGTCCAATCCTCGGGTTAGACTACGAGCAGTACTTC. This encodes CASSPILGLDYEQYF.

Turning to this clone: One junction end does not reproduce the germline sequence, and a read error may be involved. The chain links TRBV6-1 to TRBJ2-7; D remains unclear. The CDR3 consists of 13 residues. CDR1 is MNHNS and CDR2 is SASEGT in the germline V gene. CDR3 in DNA: TGTGCCAGCAATGAAGGGCGTGGGGACGAGCAGTACTTC. This codes for CASNEGRGDEQYF.

The chain has TRBV10-2 and TRBJ2-2, with a tentative D call TRBD2 (5 bases). Germline assignment: CDR1 WSHSY and CDR2 SAAADI. The CDR3 has 13 residues. V lost 10 bases and J 6 bases, leaving 15 bases between the germline ends. This CDR3 reads CATPGIQAGELFF. CDR3 coding DNA: TGCGCCACCCCCGGGATTCAGGCCGGGGAGCTGTTTTTT.

The genes are TRBV7-9 and TRBJ2-7; possibly TRBD2 for D (5 bases). Trimming cost V 5 bases and J 4 bases, with 9 bases left between them. Germline CDR1 SEHNR, CDR2 FQNEAQ (reference sequence). The CDR3 totals 12 residues. CDR3 coding DNA: TGTGCCAGCAGCGAGGGATTTTACGAGCAGTACTTC. Translation: CASSEGFYEQYF.

With respect to this clone: One end of the junction varies from germline; a read error may be responsible. The chain couples TRBV4-3 to TRBJ1-1; weak D call: TRBD1 (5 bases). The CDR3 loop spans 15 amino acids. Per the germline V gene, CDR1 is LGHNA and CDR2 is YSLEER. CDR3 sequence reads: CASSQDARDFSRRAF. CDR3 nucleotides: TGCGCCAGCAGCCAAGATGCGCGGGACTTTTCAAGGAGAGCTTTT.

The rearrangement joins TRBV9 to TRBJ2-1; D possibly corresponds to TRBD1 (7 bases). Germline V gives CDR1 SGDLS, CDR2 YYNGEE. The CDR3 is 14 amino acids. V shed 3 bases and J shed 7 bases, with 14 bases lying between them. CDR3 nucleotide sequence: TGTGCCAGCAGCGCGGGGGACAGTGGGAATGAGCAGTTCTTC. This gives the protein CASSAGDSGNEQFF. Full variable domain (remainder filled in from reference TRBV9 and TRBJ2-1): DSGVTQTPKHLITATGQRVTLRCSPRSGDLSVYWYQQSLDQGLQFLIQYYNGEERAKGNILERFSAQQFPDLHSELNLSSLELGDSALYFCASSAGDSGNEQFFGPGTRLTVL.

This clone was seen once. CDR3 protein: CASRPTAVSSYNEQFF. Written as DNA, the CDR3 is TGTGCCAGCAGACCGACGGCGGTGAGCTCCTACAATGAGCAGTTCTTC. The chain employs TRBV2 and TRBJ2-1; D is unclear. Trimming stripped 6 bases from V and 0 bases from J, with 15 bases between. CDR1 SNHLY and CDR2 FYNNEI come from the germline V gene. The CDR3 spans 16 residues.